These T cell receptor beta chains were read from a single sample in a study of blood T cell repertoires in COVID-19. TCRdb's copy holds only in-frame clones and misses some; the assay was immunoSEQ multiplex PCR. The sample gives 150,000 to 200,000 clones, about 87% of which show up once; 10% to 13% is in the top ten. The sequencing input was peripheral blood. The receptors here all came from a woman between 65 and 79 years old with COVID-19, enrolled during active disease. CDR3s include the opening cysteine and the closing phenylalanine or tryptophan. D genes are given only for firm matches. Clone size is stated in some rows and not others, as once, few, many or a class when expanded.

. | . | TRBJ2-7 | TRBV28 | TGTGCCAGCAGTTTCAATCAGGGGAAGTACGAGCAGTACTTC | CASSFNQGKYEQYF
. | . | TRBJ1-1 | TRBV4-1 | TGCGCCAGCAGCCACCACAGACAGAACACTGAAGCTTTCTTT | CASSHHRQNTEAFF
TRBD1 | . | TRBJ2-5 | TRBV6-5 | TGTGCCAGCAGTCGGGACAGGGAAAGGGAGACCCAGTACTTC | CASSRDRERETQYF
. | . | TRBJ2-7 | TRBV7-8 | TGTGCCAGCAGCTTTAGAGGTTTAGGTGGCGAGCAGTACTTC | CASSFRGLGGEQYF
TRBD1 | . | TRBJ1-2 | TRBV9 | TGTGCCAGCAGCCCCTGGACAGGGGGCGCCTATGGCTACACCTTC | CASSPWTGGAYGYTF
. | . | TRBJ2-7 | TRBV19 | TGTGCCGAGTCGGGGGACGAGCAGTACTTC | CAESGDEQYF
. | . | TRBJ2-3 | TRBV11-2 | TGTGCCAGCAGCTTAAGATCGCGGGGTAGCACAGATACGCAGTATTTT | CASSLRSRGSTDTQYF
TRBD2 | . | TRBJ2-7 | TRBV29-1 | TGCAGCGTCGCGACTAGCGGGGGGGTCGAGCAGTACTTC | CSVATSGGVEQYF
. | . | TRBJ1-5 | TRBV30 | TGTGCCTGGAGGGGGTCCAGGACACCTAATCAGCCCCAGCATTTT | CAWRGSRTPNQPQHF
. | . | TRBJ1-1 | TRBV5-8 | TGTGCCAGCCTCCCCACGGGTAGGAACACTGAAGCTTTCTTT | CASLPTGRNTEAFF
. | . | TRBJ2-1 | TRBV5-1 | TGCGCCAGCAGCTTGGGGACTGTTAACAATGAGCAGTTCTTC | CASSLGTVNNEQFF
. | . | TRBJ1-4 | TRBV19 | TGTGCCACCGACTCCTCCGGGCGGGAGGAAAAACTGTTTTTT | CATDSSGREEKLFF
. | . | TRBJ2-3 | TRBV15 | TGTGCCACCAGCAGAGGACAGCTTGATAGCACAGATACGCAGTATTTT | CATSRGQLDSTDTQYF
. | . | TRBJ1-5 | TRBV7-6 | TGTGCCAGCAGCACCGGGGTCTACCAGCCCCAGCATTTT | CASSTGVYQPQHF
TRBD1 | . | TRBJ1-1 | TRBV24-1 | TGTGCCACCAGTGAGTCCGACAGGGAGGCTTTCTTT | CATSESDREAFF
TRBD1 | . | TRBJ1-6 | TRBV7-3 | TGTGCCAGCAGCTTAAGAGGACAGGGGGAAGTTCGGTCCTATAATTCACCCCTCCACTTT | CASSLRGQGEVRSYNSPLHF
. | . | TRBJ1-2 | TRBV6-4 | TGTGCCAGCAGTGACGAGGGGGACTATGGCTACACCTTC | CASSDEGDYGYTF
TRBD2 | . | TRBJ2-7 | TRBV9 | TGTGCCAGCAGCGAGGACGCCCCCGGGGAGGGGAGATCCTACGAGCAGTACTTC | CASSEDAPGEGRSYEQYF
TRBD1 | once | TRBJ1-5 | TRBV3-1/TRBV3-2 | TGTGCCAGCAGCCCCGACAGGGGGCTCACTCAGCCCCAGCATTTT | CASSPDRGLTQPQHF
. | once | TRBJ2-7 | TRBV19 | TGTGTCAGTAGTAGACAGTTGTACGAGCAGTACTTC | CVSSRQLYEQYF
TRBD1 | . | TRBJ2-5 | TRBV2 | TGTGCCATTGGGACAGGGAGAGAAGAGACCCAGTACTTC | CAIGTGREETQYF
. | . | TRBJ2-7 | TRBV5-1 | TGCGCCAGCAGCTTGTTTGGGAGGTCAGAACCCTACGAGCAGTACTTC | CASSLFGRSEPYEQYF
. | . | TRBJ1-1 | TRBV28 | TGTGCCAGCAGTTTCGGACAGTTCTCCACTGAAGCTTTCTTT | CASSFGQFSTEAFF
TRBD1 | . | TRBJ1-6 | TRBV5-5 | TGTGCCAGCAGCCCGGGGACAGGGAGCTCCTATAATTCACCCCTCCACTTT | CASSPGTGSSYNSPLHF
TRBD1 | . | TRBJ1-5 | TRBV25-1 | TGTGCCAGCAGTGCTACGCAGGGGGTTCAGCCCCAGCATTTT | CASSATQGVQPQHF
. | . | TRBJ1-6 | TRBV27 | TGTGCCAGCAGTTTACGCGACAGGAGCTCCTATAATTCACCCCTCCACTTT | CASSLRDRSSYNSPLHF
. | . | TRBJ1-5 | TRBV2 | TGTGCCAGCAAGGGAGGGGGGTCGGTCAATCAGCCCCAGCATTTT | CASKGGGSVNQPQHF
. | once | TRBJ2-7 | TRBV2 | TGTGCCAGCAATTCCCGGGACTCTACCTACGAGCAGTACTTC | CASNSRDSTYEQYF
TRBD1 | . | TRBJ2-2 | TRBV10-2 | TGCGCCAGCAGGGGCCAGGGGGACACCGGGGAGCTGTTTTTT | CASRGQGDTGELFF
. | . | TRBJ2-7 | TRBV7-9 | TGTGCCAGCAGCTTTCTAATCGAACAGGGAAGGTACGAGCAGTACTTC | CASSFLIEQGRYEQYF
. | . | TRBJ1-1 | TRBV7-8 | TGTGCCAGCAGCTTCTCTACAGGGATTACGAACACTGAAGCTTTCTTT | CASSFSTGITNTEAFF
TRBD1 | . | TRBJ1-2 | TRBV5-6 | TGTGCCAGCAGCTTGGTACAGGACAGGGGGATCTATGGCTACACCTTC | CASSLVQDRGIYGYTF
. | . | TRBJ1-6 | TRBV13 | TGTGCCAGCAGCTTAAGCGTGCGCAATTCACCCCTCCACTTT | CASSLSVRNSPLHF
. | . | TRBJ1-1 | TRBV5-5 | TGTGCCAGCAGGCGGATAGATACCCCAAACACTGAAGCTTTCTTT | CASRRIDTPNTEAFF
. | . | TRBJ2-3 | TRBV6-4 | TGTGCCAGCAATGGGACTCCACTCCTCACAGATACGCAGTATTTT | CASNGTPLLTDTQYF
TRBD1 | few | TRBJ1-5 | TRBV7-9 | TGTGCCAGCAGCTTAGATGCAGGGGGTCAGCCCCAGCATTTT | CASSLDAGGQPQHF
. | . | TRBJ2-7 | TRBV23-1 | TGCGCCAGCAGTCAACCGCCCGCTACGAGCTCCTACGAGCAGTACTTC | CASSQPPATSSYEQYF
TRBD1 | few | TRBJ1-2 | TRBV28 | TGTGCCAGCAGTCCGCCCGGGACAGGGATGTACTATGGCTACACCTTC | CASSPPGTGMYYGYTF
. | . | TRBJ1-1 | TRBV2 | TGTGCCAGCAGTGAAGCGCTTTCAGGGAACACTGAAGCTTTCTTT | CASSEALSGNTEAFF
. | . | TRBJ1-4 | TRBV10-3 | TGTGCCATCAGTGCAGCGGGAGGGGGGAATGAAAAACTGTTTTTT | CAISAAGGGNEKLFF
. | . | TRBJ2-7 | TRBV10-3 | TGTGCCATCAGTGACAACTACGAGCAGTACTTC | CAISDNYEQYF
TRBD2 | . | TRBJ2-6 | TRBV29-1 | TGCAGCGTTGAGGGGGGGAATGGGGCCAACGTCCTGACTTTC | CSVEGGNGANVLTF
. | . | TRBJ1-5 | TRBV5-6 | TGTGCCAGCAGCTTGGGCAGGGGTCAAAATCAGCCCCAGCATTTT | CASSLGRGQNQPQHF
TRBD1 | . | TRBJ1-1 | TRBV10-3 | TGTGCCATCACTGGGGGGACAGGGGGTACTGAAGCTTTCTTT | CAITGGTGGTEAFF
TRBD1 | . | TRBJ1-4 | TRBV27 | TGTGCCAGCAGGCCGACAGGGAGGGAAAAACTGTTTTTT | CASRPTGREKLFF
TRBD2 | . | TRBJ2-7 | TRBV3-1/TRBV3-2 | TGTGCCAGCAGCCAAGCGGGACTAGCGGGGGGCCGCGAGCAGTACTTC | CASSQAGLAGGREQYF
. | . | TRBJ1-1 | TRBV30 | TGTGCCTGGAGTGCAATGGGACTTCTGAACACTGAAGCTTTCTTT | CAWSAMGLLNTEAFF
. | . | TRBJ2-3 | TRBV29-1 | TGCAGCGTTGAAGTGAGTCTCACCCATAGCACAGATACGCAGTATTTT | CSVEVSLTHSTDTQYF
. | . | TRBJ1-1 | TRBV7-8 | TGTGCCAGCAGCTTAGCGTCGTATATTGAAGCTTTCTTT | CASSLASYIEAFF
TRBD2 | . | TRBJ2-3 | TRBV7-2 | TGTGCCAGCAGCCAAACTAGCGGGGGGTCAGATACGCAGTATTTT | CASSQTSGGSDTQYF
TRBD2 | once | TRBJ2-4 | TRBV6-5 | TGTGCCAACGGGGGAGGGAACATTCAGTACTTC | CANGGGNIQYF
TRBD2 | . | TRBJ2-1 | TRBV9 | TGTGCCAGCAGCGCACTAGCGGGAGTCTACAATGAGCAGTTCTTC | CASSALAGVYNEQFF
TRBD1 | . | TRBJ1-2 | TRBV6-5 | TGTGCCAGCAGCCAGGGGGCTAACTATGGCTACACCTTC | CASSQGANYGYTF